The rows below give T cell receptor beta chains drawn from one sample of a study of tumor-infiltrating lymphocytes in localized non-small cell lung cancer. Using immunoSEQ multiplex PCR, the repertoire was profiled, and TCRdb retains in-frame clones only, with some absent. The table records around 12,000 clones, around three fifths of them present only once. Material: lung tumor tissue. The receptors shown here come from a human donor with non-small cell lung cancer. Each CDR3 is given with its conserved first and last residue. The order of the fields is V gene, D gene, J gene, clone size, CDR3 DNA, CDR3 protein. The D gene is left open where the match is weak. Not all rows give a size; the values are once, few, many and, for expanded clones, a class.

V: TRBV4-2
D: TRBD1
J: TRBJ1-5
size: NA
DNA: TGTGCCAGCGCTCCGGGACAGGGGAAGGGTAGCAATCAGCCCCAGCATTTT
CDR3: CASAPGQGKGSNQPQHF

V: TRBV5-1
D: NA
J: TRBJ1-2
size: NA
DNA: TGCGCCAGCAGCTTGGAGTGGGGCGGCAACTATGGCTACACCTTC
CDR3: CASSLEWGGNYGYTF

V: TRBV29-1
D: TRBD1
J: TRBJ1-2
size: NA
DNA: TGCAGCGTGTACGGGACAGATGGCTACACCTTC
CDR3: CSVYGTDGYTF

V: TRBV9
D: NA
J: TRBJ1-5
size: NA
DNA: TGTGCCAGCAGCGTAGATGTAAATAGCAATCAGCCCCAGCATTTT
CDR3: CASSVDVNSNQPQHF

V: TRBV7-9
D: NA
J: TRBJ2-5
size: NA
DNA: TGTGCCAGCAGCTTAGGCGGCTTGCAAGAGACCCAGTACTTC
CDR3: CASSLGGLQETQYF

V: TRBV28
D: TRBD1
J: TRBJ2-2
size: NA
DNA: TGTGCCAGCAGTACGACAGGGTGGAACACCGGGGAGCTGTTTTTT
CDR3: CASSTTGWNTGELFF

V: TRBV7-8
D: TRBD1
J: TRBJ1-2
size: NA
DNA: TGTGCCAGCACCTCGGGACAGGGATATGGCTACACCTTC
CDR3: CASTSGQGYGYTF

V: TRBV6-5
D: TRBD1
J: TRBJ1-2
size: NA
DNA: TGTGCCAGCAGTAGGGACAGGATCACTGGGGGCTACACCTTC
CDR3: CASSRDRITGGYTF

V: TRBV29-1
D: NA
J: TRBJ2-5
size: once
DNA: TGCAGCGTTGACGGGCTAGGCCGAGAGACCCAGTACTTC
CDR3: CSVDGLGRETQYF

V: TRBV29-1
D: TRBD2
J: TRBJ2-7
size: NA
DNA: TGCAGCGCACGGACTAGCCCTATGTCCGAGCAGTACTTC
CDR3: CSARTSPMSEQYF

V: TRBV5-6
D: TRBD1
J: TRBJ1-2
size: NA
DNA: TGTGCCAGCAGCTTGGCCACCGGGGACAGATTTGGCTACACCTTC
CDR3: CASSLATGDRFGYTF

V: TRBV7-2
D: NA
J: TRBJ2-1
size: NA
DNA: TGTGCCAGCAGCCCCCAGAGCGGCCGTCACAATGAGCAGTTCTTC
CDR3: CASSPQSGRHNEQFF

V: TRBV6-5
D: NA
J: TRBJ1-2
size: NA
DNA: TGTGCCAGCAAGAGGGCGGGTGGGAACTATGGCTACACCTTC
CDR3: CASKRAGGNYGYTF

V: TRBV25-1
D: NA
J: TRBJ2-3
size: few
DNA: TGTGCCAGCAGCGGGGATACGGGGTCAGATACGCAGTATTTT
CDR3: CASSGDTGSDTQYF

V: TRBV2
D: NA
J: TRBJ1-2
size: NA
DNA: TGTGCCAGCAGAGGAGTTGACAGCAACACTAACTATGGCTACACCTTC
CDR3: CASRGVDSNTNYGYTF

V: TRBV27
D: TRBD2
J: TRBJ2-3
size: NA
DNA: TGTGCCACCATGTCAGGGCGGGAGGTCACGAATACGCAGTATTTT
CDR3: CATMSGREVTNTQYF

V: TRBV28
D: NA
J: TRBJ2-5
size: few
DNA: TGTGCCAGCAGCTCTCTATTCGAGACCCAGTACTTC
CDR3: CASSSLFETQYF

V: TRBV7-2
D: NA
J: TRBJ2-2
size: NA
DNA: TGTGCCAGCAGCTCTCTTCTTTCGACCGGGGAGCTGTTTTTT
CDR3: CASSSLLSTGELFF

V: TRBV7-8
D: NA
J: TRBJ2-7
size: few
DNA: TGTGCCAGCAGCTCTGAGGGACAGGGACTAGTTAGGGTCGAGCAGTACTTC
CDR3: CASSSEGQGLVRVEQYF

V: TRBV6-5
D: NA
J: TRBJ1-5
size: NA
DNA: TGTGCCAGCAGTTACTCGGTCAACGGGAATCGACAGCCCCAGCATTTT
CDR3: CASSYSVNGNRQPQHF

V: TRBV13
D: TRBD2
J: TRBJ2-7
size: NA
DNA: TGTGCCAGCAGCTTAGGGGCGGGAGGTACTGGCGAGCAGTACTTC
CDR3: CASSLGAGGTGEQYF

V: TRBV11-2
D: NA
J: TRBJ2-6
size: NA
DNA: TGTGCCAGCGGACCCTCTCTCTCTGGGGCCAACGTCCTGACTTTC
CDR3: CASGPSLSGANVLTF

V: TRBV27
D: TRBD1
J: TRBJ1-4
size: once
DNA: TGTGCCAGCGGGACAGGTTCTAATGAAAAACTGTTTTTT
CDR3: CASGTGSNEKLFF

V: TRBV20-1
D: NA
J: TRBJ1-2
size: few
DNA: TGCAGTGCGGCAAGGGCGGGTGGCTACACCTTC
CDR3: CSAARAGGYTF

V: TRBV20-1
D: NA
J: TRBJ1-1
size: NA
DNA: TGCAGTGCCCACCAATTTCAGGTGGCTTTCTTT
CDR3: CSAHQFQVAFF

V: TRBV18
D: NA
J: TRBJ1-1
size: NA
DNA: TGTGCCAGCTCAGACGTGTATGAGCGATACACTGAAGCTTTCTTT
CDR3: CASSDVYERYTEAFF

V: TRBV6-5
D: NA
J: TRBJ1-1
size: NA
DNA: TGTGCCAGCAGTTACTCCCCCGAGGACACTGAAGCTTTCTTT
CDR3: CASSYSPEDTEAFF

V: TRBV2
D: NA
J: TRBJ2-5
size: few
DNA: TGTGCCAGCAGTGGCCGACAGGGAGGGGGCCAAGAGACCCAGTACTTC
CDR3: CASSGRQGGGQETQYF

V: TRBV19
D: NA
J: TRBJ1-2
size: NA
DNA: TGTGCCAGTAGTATCTCCGGAATTAACTATGGCTACACCTTC
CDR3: CASSISGINYGYTF